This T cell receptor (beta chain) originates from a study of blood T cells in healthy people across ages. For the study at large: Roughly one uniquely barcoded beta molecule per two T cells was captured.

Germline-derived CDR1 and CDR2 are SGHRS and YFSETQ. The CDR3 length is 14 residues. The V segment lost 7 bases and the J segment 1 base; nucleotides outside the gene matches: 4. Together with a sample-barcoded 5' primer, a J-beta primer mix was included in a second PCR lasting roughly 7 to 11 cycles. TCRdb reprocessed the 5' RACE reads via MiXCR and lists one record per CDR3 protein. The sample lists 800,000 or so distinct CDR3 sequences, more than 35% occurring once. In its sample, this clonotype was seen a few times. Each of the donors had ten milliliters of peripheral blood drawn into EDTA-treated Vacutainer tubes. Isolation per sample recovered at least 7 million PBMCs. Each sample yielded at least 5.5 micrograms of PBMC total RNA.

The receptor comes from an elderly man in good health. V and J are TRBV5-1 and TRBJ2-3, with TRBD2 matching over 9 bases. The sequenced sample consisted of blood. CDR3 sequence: CASQLAGRTDTQYF. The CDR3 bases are TGCGCCAGCCAACTAGCGGGCCGCACAGATACGCAGTATTTT.